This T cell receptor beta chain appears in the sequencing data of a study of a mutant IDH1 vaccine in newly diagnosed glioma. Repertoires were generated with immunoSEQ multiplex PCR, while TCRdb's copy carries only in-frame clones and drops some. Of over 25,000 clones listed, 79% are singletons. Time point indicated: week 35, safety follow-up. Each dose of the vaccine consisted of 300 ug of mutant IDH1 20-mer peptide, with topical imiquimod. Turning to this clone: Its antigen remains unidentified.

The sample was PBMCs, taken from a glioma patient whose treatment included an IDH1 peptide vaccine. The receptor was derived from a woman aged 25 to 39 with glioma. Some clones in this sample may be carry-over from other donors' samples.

In DNA form, the CDR3 reads TGTGCCAGCAGTGAGCCAGGGGTGGTCTACGAGCAGTACTTC. Protein sequence: CASSEPGVVYEQYF. This chain joins TRBV25-1 and TRBJ2-5, with D tentatively TRBD1 (6 bases). The DNA end is a closer match to TRBJ2-7, so the J assignment may be wrong. This CDR3 contains 14 residues. Germline V gives CDR1 MGHDK, CDR2 SYGVNS.